Listed here are 26 T cell receptor beta chains from one sample, sequenced in a study of cytomegalovirus exposure and HLA in healthy donors (dated by TCRdb to the late 2010s). Preparation of the library involved the immunoSEQ multiplex PCR assay. The multiplex PCR relied on a mix of 60 forward primers for TCR Vbeta segments and 13 reverse primers for TCR Jbeta segments. Not all clones reach the TCRdb copy of this immuneACCESS table, which keeps in-frame sequences only. Checked studies attribute under half of the gap to unresolved V genes and leave the rest unexplained. The sample includes more than 90,000 clones, with about three quarters observed a single time. Together, the top ten hold roughly 6.9% of the sample. The material sequenced was PBMCs. Every receptor here comes from a man aged 40-50 years in good health and CMV-seropositive.

This clone occurred once. This chain links TRBV5-6 with TRBJ1-4, with D possibly being TRBD1 (6 bases). With 4 bases removed from V and 8 bases from J, the gap between germline ends came to 18 bases. The CDR3 covers 15 residues. CDR1 is SGHDT and CDR2 is YYEEEE in the germline V gene. The CDR3 protein is CASSIRTDLGEKLFF. The DNA for the CDR3 is TGTGCCAGCAGCATACGGACAGACCTTGGGGAAAAACTGTTTTTT. Full variable domain (remainder filled in from reference TRBV5-6 and TRBJ1-4): DAGVTQSPTHLIKTRGQQVTLRCSPKSGHDTVSWYQQALGQGPQFIFQYYEEEERQRGNFPDRFSGHQFPNYSSELNVNALLLGDSALYLCASSIRTDLGEKLFFGSGTQLSVL.

The sample holds a few counts of this clone. The chain is built from TRBV5-3 and TRBJ2-7; D remains ambiguous. TRBV5-3 is an ORF, and what it does is uncertain. The CDR3 totals 13 residues. Trimming cost V 3 bases and J 9 bases, with 16 bases left between them. CDR3 in DNA: TGTGCCAGAAGCTCCTACCTCTCCCCTGGGCAGTACTTC. Amino acid sequence: CARSSYLSPGQYF.

The rearrangement links TRBV15 to TRBJ2-1; tentative D call: TRBD2 (6 bases). This CDR3 is 13 amino acids long. V was pared by 3 bases and J by 6 bases, with 9 bases between. Germline-derived CDR1 and CDR2 are LNHNV and YYDKDF (reference sequence). This CDR3 reads CATSSRDFNEQFF. CDR3 DNA: TGTGCCACCAGCAGCCGGGACTTCAATGAGCAGTTCTTC.

The V gene is TRBV19, the J gene TRBJ2-3, with TRBD2 matching over 14 bases. This CDR3 region has 20 residues. CDR1 and CDR2 (germline): LNHDA, SQIVND (reference sequence). V shed 4 bases and J 2 bases; nucleotides not matched to a gene: 14. The CDR3 DNA follows: TGTGCCAGTAGTAGAATAGCTGGGACTAGCGGGGGCCTCCTCACAGATACGCAGTATTTT. Translation gives CASSRIAGTSGGLLTDTQYF.

J is TRBJ2-1 and V is TRBV9, with 7 bases fitting TRBD2. CDR1 is SGDLS and CDR2 is YYNGEE in the germline V gene. V shed 0 bases, J shed 2 bases, and the junction held 8 bases outside the gene matches. The CDR3 length is 17 residues. The CDR3, as DNA: TGTGCCAGCAGCGTAGCTGCTAGCGGACACACCTACAATGAGCAGTTCTTC. Its translation is CASSVAASGHTYNEQFF.

This clone has a single count. The V and J genes are TRBV5-1 and TRBJ1-5; TRBD1 aligns across 9 bases. The trim removed 4 bases at V and 1 base at J, leaving 3 bases unmatched. The germline V gene has CDR1 SGHRS and CDR2 YFSETQ. CDR3 length: 15 amino acids. The CDR3 DNA is TGCGCCAGCAGCAGCGGGACAGGGAGCAATCAGCCCCAGCATTTT. Translating it yields CASSSGTGSNQPQHF.

This clone was picked up a small number of times. This chain uses TRBV7-9 with TRBJ2-2; D may be TRBD1 (5 bases). This CDR3 is 14 amino acids long. The germline V gene has CDR1 SEHNR and CDR2 FQNEAQ (reference sequence). Trimming pared 1 base from V and 4 bases from J, leaving 7 bases between. DNA for the CDR3: TGTGCCAGCAGCTTAGAACAGGTCACCGGGGAGCTGTTTTTT. As protein: CASSLEQVTGELFF.

The V gene is TRBV5-1, the J gene TRBJ2-5, with TRBD1 matching 9 bases. Germline assignment: CDR1 SGHRS and CDR2 YFSETQ. The CDR3 covers 15 residues. Trimming took 0 bases from V and 1 from J; bases not matched to a gene: 1. The CDR3 DNA reads as TGCGCCAGCAGCTTGGTGGGACAGGGCCAAGAGACCCAGTACTTC. Translating gives CASSLVGQGQETQYF.

This chain connects TRBV10-3 to TRBJ1-1; D is perhaps TRBD1 (6 bases). The CDR3 extends over 14 amino acids. Per germline, CDR1 ENHRY and CDR2 SYGVKD. V dropped 3 bases and J dropped 4 bases, with 12 bases sitting between them. In DNA, the CDR3 is TGTGCCATCAGTGAATCAGGGGTGACCACTGAAGCTTTCTTT. It specifies CAISESGVTTEAFF.

The chain couples TRBV10-3 to TRBJ2-2, with 8 bases fitting TRBD1. The V gene's germline CDR1 is ENHRY and CDR2 SYGVKD. CDR3 size: 13 residues. V lost 3 bases and J lost 6; bases outside the gene matches: 0. CDR3 sequence (DNA): TGTGCCATCAGTGACAGGGGGCCCGGGGAGCTGTTTTTT. Encoded protein: CAISDRGPGELFF.

This clone was observed a handful of times. The genes are TRBV5-1 and TRBJ2-1; 12 positions match TRBD2. The germline V gene encodes CDR1 SGHRS and CDR2 YFSETQ. The V gene end was trimmed by 4 bases and the J gene end by 4 bases; junction bases not matched to a gene: 9. This CDR3 has 17 residues. The CDR3 DNA reads as TGCGCCAGCAGCACCCAGGTTCTAGCGGGGGGGTACAATGAGCAGTTCTTC. This codes for CASSTQVLAGGYNEQFF.

The chain links TRBV6-5 to TRBJ2-3, with 12 bases matching TRBD2. V dropped 6 bases and J dropped 5; count of bases not matched to a gene: 3. The CDR3 length is 14 residues. Germline CDR1 reads MNHEY; CDR2 reads SVGAGI. This CDR3 is CASSPGLAGDTQYF. The DNA for the CDR3 is TGTGCCAGCAGCCCGGGACTAGCGGGAGATACGCAGTATTTT.

About this clone: One junction end does not reproduce the germline sequence, and a read error may be involved. This sample also contains other DNA sequences that code for the same CDR3. The rearrangement joins TRBV23-1 to TRBJ1-5; D call uncertain. TRBV23-1 is sorted into the ORF group, with uncertain function. This CDR3 has 16 amino acids. This CDR3 is CASSLGRADGNQPQHF. The CDR3 bases are TGCGCCAGTAGTCTTGGAAGAGCGGACGGCAATCAGCCCCAGCATTTT.

The chain has TRBV7-9 and TRBJ2-1, with 11 nucleotides matching TRBD1. This CDR3 is 17 amino acids long. Germline loops: CDR1 SEHNR, CDR2 FQNEAQ (reference sequence). V shed 5 bases, J shed 7 bases, and the junction held 13 bases outside the gene matches. The CDR3 loop is CASSAESGTGGRNEQFF. The CDR3 nucleotides read TGTGCCAGCAGCGCCGAATCCGGGACAGGGGGGAGGAATGAGCAGTTCTTC. The full variable domain, rest sourced from reference TRBV7-9 and TRBJ2-1, is DTGVSQNPRHKITKRGQNVTFRCDPISEHNRLYWYRQTLGQGPEFLTYFQNEAQLEKSRLLSDRFSAERPKGSFSTLEIQRTEQGDSAMYLCASSAESGTGGRNEQFFGPGTRLTVL.

The V and J genes are TRBV28 and TRBJ1-4, with D hard to call. V lost 2 bases to trimming and J lost 12 bases, with 10 bases between them. Germline values: CDR1 MDHEN, CDR2 SYDVKM. This CDR3 spans 12 amino acids. The chain's CDR3 is CASSLSGEQLFF. CDR3 nucleotides: TGTGCCAGCAGTTTAAGTGGGGAGCAACTGTTTTTT.

The chain recombines TRBV2 with TRBJ1-4; D is possibly TRBD1 (5 bases). CDR1 SNHLY and CDR2 FYNNEI come from the germline V gene. Trimming cost V 4 bases and J 8 bases, with 14 bases left between them. The CDR3 loop spans 14 amino acids. CDR3 in amino acids: CASSGAAGYEKLFF. Written as DNA, the CDR3 is TGTGCCAGCAGTGGGGCGGCAGGGTACGAAAAACTGTTTTTT.

This clone was detected once. CDR3 nucleotide sequence: TGTGCCAGCAGCTTATTGACGTCTAGCGGGGCGGTAAAGCAGTACTTC. It codes for CASSLLTSSGAVKQYF. The V call is TRBV7-2, the J call TRBJ2-7; TRBD2 agrees at 9 bases. This CDR3 has 16 residues. The V gene's germline CDR1 is SGHTA and CDR2 FQGNSA. V gave up 2 bases and J gave up 8 bases; unmatched junction bases: 13.

The V and J genes are TRBV4-1 and TRBJ1-2; 10 bases are a match to TRBD1. V lost 5 bases to trimming and J lost 6 bases; unmatched junction nucleotides: 6. The CDR3 length is 14 residues. CDR1 MGHRA and CDR2 YSYEKL come from the germline V gene. The DNA of the CDR3 is TGCGCCAGCAGCTCCACCGGGACAGGGGATGGCTACACCTTC. This sequence encodes CASSSTGTGDGYTF.

As to this clone: The sample contains more than one DNA sequence encoding this CDR3. The genes are TRBV10-3 and TRBJ2-2, with D unresolved. The CDR3 covers 14 residues. V lost 0 bases and J 5 bases, leaving 7 bases between the germline ends. CDR1 is ENHRY and CDR2 is SYGVKD in the germline V gene. This CDR3 is CAISESTGTGELFF. Written as DNA, the CDR3 is TGTGCCATCAGTGAGTCGACGGGTACCGGGGAGCTGTTTTTT.

A few counts support this clone. The gene calls are TRBV13 and TRBJ2-5; the D gene is possibly TRBD2 (5 bases). Germline V CDR1 and CDR2: PRHDT, FYEKMQ (reference sequence). The V gene lost 5 bases and the J gene lost 5 bases, with 12 bases spanning the gap. CDR3 length: 13 amino acids. The CDR3, as DNA: TGTGCCAGCAGCCCGCAACTAGGGGAGACCCAGTACTTC. It translates to CASSPQLGETQYF. Drawing the rest from reference TRBV13 and TRBJ2-5, the complete variable domain is AAGVIQSPRHLIKEKRETATLKCYPIPRHDTVYWYQQGPGQDPQFLISFYEKMQSDKGSIPDRFSAQQFSDYHSELNMSSLELGDSALYFCASSPQLGETQYFGPGTRLLVL.

The J gene is TRBJ1-5, the V gene TRBV5-8; 7 nucleotides line up with TRBD1. Germline CDR1 is SGHTS and CDR2 is YDEGEE. V was clipped by 5 bases and J by 6 bases; unmatched bases: 8. The CDR3 is 14 residues long. Here the CDR3 reads CASSFRGLGQPQHF. Written as DNA, the CDR3 is TGTGCCAGCAGTTTCAGGGGGTTAGGTCAGCCCCAGCATTTT.

This chain connects TRBV5-1 to TRBJ1-4; 9 bases fit TRBD1. Trimming at V came to 2 bases and at J to 7 bases, leaving 6 bases not matched to a gene. The CDR3 runs to 15 residues. Germline assignment: CDR1 SGHRS and CDR2 YFSETQ. The DNA of the CDR3 is TGCGCCAGCAGCTTTACAGGGGGCGACATTGAAAAACTGTTTTTT. This codes for CASSFTGGDIEKLFF.

V usage is TRBV5-6 and J usage is TRBJ2-1, with a weak D call TRBD2 (6 bases). The CDR3 is 16 amino acids. The V gene's germline CDR1 is SGHDT and CDR2 YYEEEE. V was pared by 0 bases and J by 4 bases, with 14 bases between. The CDR3 DNA reads as TGTGCCAGCAGCTTGGCCTTGGAGGGTGGTTACAATGAGCAGTTCTTC. This codes for CASSLALEGGYNEQFF. Full variable domain (missing parts from reference TRBV5-6 and TRBJ2-1): DAGVTQSPTHLIKTRGQQVTLRCSPKSGHDTVSWYQQALGQGPQFIFQYYEEEERQRGNFPDRFSGHQFPNYSSELNVNALLLGDSALYLCASSLALEGGYNEQFFGPGTRLTVL.

The DNA for the CDR3 is TGTGCCACCAGCAGAGATCAATTTGAAGCTTTCTTT. This sequence encodes CATSRDQFEAFF. The chain employs TRBV15 and TRBJ1-1; D not certain. Germline V gene sequence: CDR1 LNHNV, CDR2 YYDKDF (reference sequence). The CDR3 consists of 12 residues. The ends were cut back, 0 bases at V and 7 bases at J, with 6 bases in the middle.

This clone occurred a few times. The chain carries TRBV6-5 and TRBJ2-2; the match to TRBD2 covers 7 bases. Germline V gene data show CDR1 as MNHEY and CDR2 as SVGAGI. V shed 2 bases, J shed 6 bases, and the junction held 9 bases outside the gene matches. This CDR3 comprises 16 residues. This chain's CDR3 is CASSYTRGLGPGELFF. CDR3 nucleotides: TGTGCCAGCAGTTACACCCGAGGACTAGGACCCGGGGAGCTGTTTTTT.

The genes are TRBV18 and TRBJ1-2, with 7 bases lining up with TRBD1. CDR3 length: 14 amino acids. V lost 3 bases and J lost 7; bases outside the gene matches: 8. Germline V gene sequence: CDR1 KGHSH, CDR2 LQKENI. The CDR3 loop is CASSPETGRSGYTF. As DNA, the CDR3 is TGTGCCAGCTCACCGGAGACAGGGCGGAGTGGCTACACCTTC.